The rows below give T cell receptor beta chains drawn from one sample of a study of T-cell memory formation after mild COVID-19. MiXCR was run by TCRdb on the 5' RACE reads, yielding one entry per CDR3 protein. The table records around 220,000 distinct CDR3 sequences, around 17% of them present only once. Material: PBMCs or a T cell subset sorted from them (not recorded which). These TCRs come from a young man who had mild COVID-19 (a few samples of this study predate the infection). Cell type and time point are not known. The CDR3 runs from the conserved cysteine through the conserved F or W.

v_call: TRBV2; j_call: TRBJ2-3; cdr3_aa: CASDQMGDTQYF
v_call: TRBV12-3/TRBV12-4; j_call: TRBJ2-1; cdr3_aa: CASKGYEQFF
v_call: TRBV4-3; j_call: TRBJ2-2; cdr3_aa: CASSQSWRQGGLFF
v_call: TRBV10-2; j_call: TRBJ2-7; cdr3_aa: CASSELASGNYEQYF
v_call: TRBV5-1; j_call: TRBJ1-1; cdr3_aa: CASSMGTGAEAFF
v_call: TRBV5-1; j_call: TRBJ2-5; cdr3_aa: CASSLSGGGQETQYF
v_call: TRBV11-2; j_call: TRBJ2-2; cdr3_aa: CASSPGQVNTGELFF
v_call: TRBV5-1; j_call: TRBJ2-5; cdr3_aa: CASSSTSTGETQYF
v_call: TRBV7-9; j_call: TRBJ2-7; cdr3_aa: CASSPKARLGSEQYF
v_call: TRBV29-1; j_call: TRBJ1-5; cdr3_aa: CSVGQGNGNNQPQHF
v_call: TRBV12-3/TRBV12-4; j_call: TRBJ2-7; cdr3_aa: CASRIIDRGRSNEQYF
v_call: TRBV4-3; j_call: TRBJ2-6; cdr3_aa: CASSPREHGANVLTF
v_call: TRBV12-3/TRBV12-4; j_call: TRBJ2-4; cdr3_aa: CASSLGSVQYF
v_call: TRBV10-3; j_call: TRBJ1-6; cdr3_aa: CAISSQGVSPLHF
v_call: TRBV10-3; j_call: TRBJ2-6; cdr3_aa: CAISEGGSGANVLTF
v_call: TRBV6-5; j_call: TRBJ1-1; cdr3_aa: CASRLGVANTEAFF
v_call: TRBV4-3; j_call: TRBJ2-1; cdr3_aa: CASSQVLKGEQFF
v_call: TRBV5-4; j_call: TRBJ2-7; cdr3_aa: CASRLGAEQYF
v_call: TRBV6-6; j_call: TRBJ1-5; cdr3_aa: CASSYEGPQHF
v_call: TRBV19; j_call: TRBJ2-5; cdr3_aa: CASRGTGAGEETQYF
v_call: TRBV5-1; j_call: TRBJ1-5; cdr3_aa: CASSLVGGGGNQPQHF
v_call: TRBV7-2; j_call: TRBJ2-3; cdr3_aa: CASRWAGEADTQYF
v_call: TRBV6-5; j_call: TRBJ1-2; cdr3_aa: CASSYSFGGVSGYTF
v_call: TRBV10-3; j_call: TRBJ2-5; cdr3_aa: CAIRLQEAETQYF
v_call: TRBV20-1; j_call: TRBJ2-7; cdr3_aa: CSAIGRASYEQYF
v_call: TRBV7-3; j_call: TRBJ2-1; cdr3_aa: CASSPPGGSEQFF
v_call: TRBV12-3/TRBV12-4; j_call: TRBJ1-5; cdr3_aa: CASSQTGGGNQPQHF
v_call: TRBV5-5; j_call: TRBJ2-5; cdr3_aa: CASSSPGSETQYF
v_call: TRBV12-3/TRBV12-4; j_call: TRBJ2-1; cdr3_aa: CASSLRDEQFF
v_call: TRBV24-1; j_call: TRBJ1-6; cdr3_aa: CATSDSRARSPLHF
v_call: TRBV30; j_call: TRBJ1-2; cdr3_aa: CAFRDRVLFNYGYTF
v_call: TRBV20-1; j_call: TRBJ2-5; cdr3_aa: CSARVLEVAGETQYF
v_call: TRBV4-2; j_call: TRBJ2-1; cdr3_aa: CASSQPNMYNEQFF
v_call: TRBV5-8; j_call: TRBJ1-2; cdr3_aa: CASSLVGAGGAFFGGYTF
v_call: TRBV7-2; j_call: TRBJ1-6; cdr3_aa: CASSLALRTGDSPLHF
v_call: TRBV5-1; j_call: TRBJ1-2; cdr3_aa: CASSSTGNYGYTF
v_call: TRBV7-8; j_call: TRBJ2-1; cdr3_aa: CASRRRGASYNEQFF